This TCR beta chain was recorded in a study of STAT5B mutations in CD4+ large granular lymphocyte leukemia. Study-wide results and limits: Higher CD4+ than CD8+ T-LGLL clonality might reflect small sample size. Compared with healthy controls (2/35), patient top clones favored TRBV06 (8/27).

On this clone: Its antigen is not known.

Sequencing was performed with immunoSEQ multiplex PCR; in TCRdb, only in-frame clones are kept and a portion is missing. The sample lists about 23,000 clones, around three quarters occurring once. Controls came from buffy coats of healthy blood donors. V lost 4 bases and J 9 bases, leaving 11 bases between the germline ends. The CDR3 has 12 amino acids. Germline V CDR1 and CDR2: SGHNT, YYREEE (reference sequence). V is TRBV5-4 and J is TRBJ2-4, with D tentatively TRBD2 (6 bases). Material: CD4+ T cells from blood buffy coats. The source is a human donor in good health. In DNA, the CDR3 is TGTGCCAGCAGCCGGGACTCAGGCATTCAGTACTTC. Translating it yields CASSRDSGIQYF.